One sample yielded the 9 T cell receptor beta chains listed below, sequenced in a study of shared clonotypes between healthy human individuals. Generated by immunoSEQ multiplex PCR, the TCRdb table keeps only in-frame clones and is missing some. This sample yields over a million clones, of which 96% are seen a single time; roughly 1.2% belongs to the top ten. The sequencing sample was made of naive CD4+ T cells sorted from blood. Subset here: CD45RA+ positively selected. The receptors originated from a man under 40 in good health.

The J gene is TRBJ1-2, the V gene TRBV4-1, with D unclear. Deletions cut 1 base from V and 3 bases from J, with 12 bases between. The CDR3 consists of 15 residues. CDR1 is MGHRA, CDR2 YSYEKL, per germline. CDR3 nucleotides: TGCGCCAGCAGCCAAGGGGAGATTGGGCACTATGGCTACACCTTC. Its translation: CASSQGEIGHYGYTF.

This chain connects TRBV7-8 to TRBJ2-3; D remains ambiguous. Germline-derived CDR1 and CDR2 are SGHVS and FQNEAQ. The CDR3 is made up of 14 amino acids. V lost 5 bases, J lost 4 bases, and 13 bases lay in between. The CDR3 here is CASSGRFRADTQYF. The CDR3 DNA reads TGTGCCAGCAGCGGCAGGTTTAGGGCAGATACGCAGTATTTT.

The chain employs TRBV28 and TRBJ2-2; the match to TRBD2 covers 7 bases. Germline V gene data show CDR1 as MDHEN and CDR2 as SYDVKM. CDR3 length equals 15 residues. The V and J ends lost 7 bases and 6 bases, in that order; junction bases with no gene match: 11. The CDR3: CASTYSGGTAGELFF. DNA of the CDR3: TGTGCCAGCACCTACTCGGGGGGTACGGCCGGGGAGCTGTTTTTT. The whole variable domain, remainder taken from reference TRBV28 and TRBJ2-2, is DVKVTQSSRYLVKRTGEKVFLECVQDMDHENMFWYRQDPGLGLRLIYFSYDVKMKEKGDIPEGYSVSREKKERFSLILESASTNQTSMYLCASTYSGGTAGELFFGEGSRLTVL.

J is TRBJ2-1 and V is TRBV2, with TRBD1 matching 7 bases. Germline values: CDR1 SNHLY, CDR2 FYNNEI. This CDR3 contains 16 residues. The J segment lost 8 bases and the V segment lost 6 bases, leaving 16 bases of the junction unmatched. In nucleotides, the CDR3 is TGTGCCAGCAGCCCTACCCGGACAGGAGGTAGCGATGAGCAGTTCTTC. Translated: CASSPTRTGGSDEQFF.

DNA for the CDR3: TGTGCCAGCAGCTTAGGGGCAAATGAAAAACTGTTTTTT. Translated, it gives CASSLGANEKLFF. The genes are TRBV7-9 and TRBJ1-4, with D unresolved. V lost 1 base and J lost 5, with 5 bases in between. This CDR3 contains 13 residues. CDR1 and CDR2 from the germline V gene are SEHNR and FQNEAQ (reference sequence).

The rearrangement links TRBV9 to TRBJ2-2; D remains unclear. From germline, CDR1 is SGDLS and CDR2 YYNGEE. The CDR3 spans 14 residues. V was shortened by 4 bases and J by 2 bases, with 9 bases between the two germline ends. The CDR3 protein is CASSPLLNTGELFF. Written as DNA, the CDR3 is TGTGCCAGCAGCCCCCTCCTAAACACCGGGGAGCTGTTTTTT.

The rearrangement links TRBV5-1 to TRBJ2-2; 13 bases are shared with TRBD2. Trimming at V came to 1 base and at J to 4 bases, leaving 7 bases not matched to a gene. Germline values: CDR1 SGHRS, CDR2 YFSETQ. The CDR3 consists of 18 residues. DNA for the CDR3: TGCGCCAGCAGCTTGCCCCGGACTAGCGGGAGAGTCACCGGGGAGCTGTTTTTT. Its protein is CASSLPRTSGRVTGELFF.

This chain joins TRBV5-8 and TRBJ2-5, with TRBD2 matching 9 bases. Germline trimming cut 1 base from V and 5 bases from J; bases unmatched to any gene: 9. The CDR3 covers 16 residues. Germline V gene lookup returns CDR1 SGHTS and CDR2 YDEGEE. DNA of the CDR3: TGTGCCAGCAGCTTGCTCCCTAGCGGGATGGGGGAGACCCAGTACTTC. As protein: CASSLLPSGMGETQYF.

The V call is TRBV28, the J call TRBJ1-5, with D maybe TRBD1 (5 bases). CDR3 length equals 16 residues. The germline V and J ends were trimmed by 8 bases and 1 base, with 18 bases remaining between them. Per germline, CDR1 MDHEN and CDR2 SYDVKM. Here the CDR3 reads CASQGVGRGSNQPQHF. CDR3 DNA: TGTGCCAGCCAAGGGGTGGGGAGAGGGAGCAATCAGCCCCAGCATTTT.